This T cell receptor beta chain was recorded in a study of control samples from healthy donors and cancer patients. Method: immunoSEQ multiplex PCR; TCRdb's copy keeps in-frame clones and lacks some. The sample holds approximately 160,000 clones, 80% to 95% seen once. The germline V gene encodes CDR1 SGHTA and CDR2 FQGNSA. V lost 5 bases to trimming and J lost 5 bases; unmatched junction nucleotides: 15. The CDR3 runs to 18 residues. Sequencing was carried out using blood. The chain links TRBV7-2 to TRBJ2-2; TRBD1 matches 9 bases. The sequence came from a woman aged 25 to 39 in good health. The CDR3: CASSTLSMRQGGTGELFF. In DNA, the CDR3 is TGTGCCAGCAGCACCTTGTCTATGAGACAGGGGGGAACCGGGGAGCTGTTTTTT.